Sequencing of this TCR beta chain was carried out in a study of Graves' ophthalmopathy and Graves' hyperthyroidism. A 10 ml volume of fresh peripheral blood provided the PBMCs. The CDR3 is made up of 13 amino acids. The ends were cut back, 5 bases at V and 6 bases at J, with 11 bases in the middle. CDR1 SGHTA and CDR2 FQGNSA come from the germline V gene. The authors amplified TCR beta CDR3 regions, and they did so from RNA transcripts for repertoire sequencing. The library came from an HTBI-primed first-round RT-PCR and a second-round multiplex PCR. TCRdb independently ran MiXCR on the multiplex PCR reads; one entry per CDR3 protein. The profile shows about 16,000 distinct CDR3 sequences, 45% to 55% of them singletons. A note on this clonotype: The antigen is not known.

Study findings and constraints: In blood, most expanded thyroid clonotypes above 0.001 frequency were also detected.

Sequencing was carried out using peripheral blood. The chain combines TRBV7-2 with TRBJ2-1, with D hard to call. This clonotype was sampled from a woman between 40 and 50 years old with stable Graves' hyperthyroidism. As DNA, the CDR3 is TGTGCCAGCAGCCTATCGGCCTGCAATGAGCAGTTCTTC. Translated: CASSLSACNEQFF.